The 20 T cell receptor beta chains below all came from one sample that was sequenced in a study of blood T cell repertoires in COVID-19. This table comes from immunoSEQ multiplex PCR, and its TCRdb copy is limited to in-frame clones, with some not included. This sample carries about 120,000 clones, roughly 82% of them seen once, and the ten largest clones take 9% to 13%. The sequencing sample was made of peripheral blood. The receptors derive from a human donor in a cohort sampled during active COVID-19.

This chain links TRBV14 with TRBJ2-3; 7 bases are shared with TRBD1. Unmatched junction bases numbered 3, after V lost 4 bases and J lost 2 bases. The CDR3 runs to 14 residues. Germline V gene sequence: CDR1 SGHDN, CDR2 FVKESK. The CDR3 DNA reads TGTGCCAGCAGCCGGGACAGCACCACAGATACGCAGTATTTT. This translates into CASSRDSTTDTQYF. Looking up the rest from reference TRBV14 and TRBJ2-3 gives the full variable domain: EAGVTQFPSHSVIEKGQTVTLRCDPISGHDNLYWYRRVMGKEIKFLLHFVKESKQDESGMPNNRFLAERTGGTYSTLKVQPAELEDSGVYFCASSRDSTTDTQYFGPGTRLTVL.

In DNA form, the CDR3 reads TGTGCCAGCAGTTTGGGCCCAGGGGACGAGCAGTACTTC. This gives the protein CASSLGPGDEQYF. The genes are TRBV12-3 or TRBV12-4 and TRBJ2-7; D possibly corresponds to TRBD1 (6 bases). The CDR3 is 13 residues long. The V end was cut by 3 bases, the J end by 5 bases, with 11 bases between.

The V and J genes are TRBV6-5 and TRBJ1-2; D perhaps matches TRBD1 (5 bases). CDR3 size: 12 residues. V was trimmed by 6 bases and J by 5 bases, leaving 10 bases between them. Per germline, CDR1 MNHEY and CDR2 SVGAGI. CDR3 sequence (DNA): TGTGCCAGCAGGGGGCTACGATATGGCTACACCTTC. Translating gives CASRGLRYGYTF.

This rearrangement joins TRBV12-3 or TRBV12-4 to TRBJ1-1; 7 bases are shared with TRBD1. The junction had 6 bases not matched to a gene; V was cut back by 4 bases and J by 10 bases. This CDR3 comprises 12 residues. The CDR3 loop reads CASSSGQTLAFF. Here the CDR3 DNA reads TGTGCCAGCAGTTCGGGACAGACACTAGCTTTCTTT.

J is TRBJ2-7 and V is TRBV5-1; TRBD1 aligns across 8 bases. The germline CDR1 and CDR2 sequences are SGHRS and YFSETQ. J was trimmed by 3 bases and V by 0 bases; bases with no gene match: 5. This CDR3 has 15 amino acids. For the CDR3, the DNA is TGCGCCAGCAGCTTGGGCCAGGGGGCCCTCTACGAGCAGTACTTC. This sequence encodes CASSLGQGALYEQYF.

The CDR3 loop reads CASSPPTGGTDTQYF. CDR3 nucleotide sequence: TGCGCCAGCAGCCCGCCGACAGGGGGCACAGATACGCAGTATTTT. The chain recombines TRBV5-1 with TRBJ2-3, with 8 bases matching TRBD1. The CDR3 consists of 15 residues. Germline V gene sequence: CDR1 SGHRS, CDR2 YFSETQ. The junction had 5 bases not matched to a gene; V was cut back by 4 bases and J by 1 base.

This CDR3 is CAISESSGGPDTQYF. The DNA of the CDR3 is TGTGCCATCAGTGAGTCTAGCGGGGGCCCAGATACGCAGTATTTT. The V and J genes are TRBV10-3 and TRBJ2-3; TRBD2 matches at 9 bases. The germline V gene has CDR1 ENHRY and CDR2 SYGVKD. CDR3 length: 15 residues. V trimming: 0 bases; J trimming: 4 bases; junction bases outside the gene matches: 2.

The chain uses TRBV5-1 and TRBJ2-5; the D gene is possibly TRBD1 (5 bases). The CDR3 totals 16 residues. V was clipped by 1 base and J by 2 bases, with 15 bases between them. Germline CDR1 is SGHRS and CDR2 is YFSETQ. The CDR3 sequence: CASSLLTGSLQETQYF. CDR3 nucleotides: TGCGCCAGCAGCTTGTTAACAGGAAGCCTACAAGAGACCCAGTACTTC.

The chain joins TRBV5-4 to TRBJ2-2; 11 bases align to TRBD2. With 4 bases clipped from V and 4 bases from J, the junction kept 3 bases outside the gene matches. The CDR3 consists of 15 residues. Germline-derived CDR1 and CDR2 are SGHNT and YYREEE (reference sequence). In DNA, the CDR3 is TGTGCCAGCAGCCCCGGGACTAGCGGCACCGGGGAGCTGTTTTTT. It translates to CASSPGTSGTGELFF.

V and J are TRBV7-2 and TRBJ1-1, with 7 bases identical to TRBD1. The trim removed 8 bases at V and 4 bases at J, leaving 10 bases unmatched. Per germline, CDR1 SGHTA and CDR2 FQGNSA. The CDR3 has 14 residues. The CDR3 region has the DNA TGTGCCAGCGGACGCCAGGGGGTACTCACTGAAGCTTTCTTT. Translating gives CASGRQGVLTEAFF.

The chain combines TRBV6-2 or TRBV6-3 with TRBJ1-1, with D unresolved. V lost 3 bases and J 0 bases, leaving 11 bases between the germline ends. The CDR3 covers 15 residues. Germline V gene lookup returns CDR1 MNHEY and CDR2 SVGEGT. The DNA for the CDR3 is TGTGCCAGCAGTTATTCCCCAGATCTGAACACTGAAGCTTTCTTT. Its protein product is CASSYSPDLNTEAFF.

V gene TRBV20-1 combines with J gene TRBJ1-2, with unresolved D. The CDR3 loop spans 11 amino acids. Germline V gene sequence: CDR1 DFQATT, CDR2 SNEGSKA (reference sequence). Trimming left V 8 bases short and J 4 bases short, with 11 bases between. This CDR3 reads CSPGSGYGYTF. CDR3 DNA: TGCAGTCCTGGGAGTGGCTATGGCTACACCTTC.

The chain employs TRBV9 and TRBJ1-2; TRBD1 matches at 10 bases. This CDR3 has 14 amino acids. Unmatched junction bases numbered 5, after V lost 2 bases and J lost 7 bases. CDR1 is SGDLS, CDR2 YYNGEE, per germline. CDR3 sequence (DNA): TGTGCCAGCAGCGTCGGGACAGGGGTCGCTGGCTACACCTTC. Residues: CASSVGTGVAGYTF.

In its sample, this clone was seen a few times. This chain joins TRBV18 and TRBJ2-7; TRBD2 agrees at 8 bases. The CDR3 has 12 amino acids. V lost 8 bases to trimming and J lost 6 bases; unmatched junction nucleotides: 6. CDR1 and CDR2 (germline): KGHSH, LQKENI. CDR3 sequence: CASADRGGEQYF. The CDR3 DNA sequence: TGTGCCAGCGCAGACCGGGGGGGCGAGCAGTACTTC.

The chain carries TRBV12-3 or TRBV12-4 and TRBJ2-2, with TRBD1 as a possible D gene (6 bases). CDR3 length: 13 residues. The V end lost 6 bases, the J end lost 6 bases, and 11 bases lay between the germline ends. The CDR3 reads CASRQGPPGELFF. For the CDR3, the DNA is TGTGCCAGCAGGCAGGGGCCCCCCGGGGAGCTGTTTTTT.

This clone was picked up a small number of times. The chain uses TRBV2 and TRBJ2-7, with TRBD1 as a possible D gene (6 bases). CDR3 length equals 16 residues. Trimming left V 6 bases short and J 0 bases short, with 18 bases between. Germline V CDR1 and CDR2: SNHLY, FYNNEI. CDR3 sequence (DNA): TGTGCCAGCAGGACGGTATCCGGGACACACTCCTACGAGCAGTACTTC. It specifies CASRTVSGTHSYEQYF.

The chain recombines TRBV7-8 with TRBJ1-5; D call uncertain. V was cut by 0 bases and J by 0 bases, with 12 bases left in between. The CDR3 extends over 17 amino acids. Germline V lookup: CDR1 SGHVS, CDR2 FQNEAQ. CDR3 sequence reads: CASSLALAPYSNQPQHF. The DNA of the CDR3 is TGTGCCAGCAGCTTAGCGTTGGCACCTTATAGCAATCAGCCCCAGCATTTT.

The genes are TRBV5-1 and TRBJ2-5, with D possibly being TRBD1 (5 bases). The CDR3 runs 13 residues. Per germline, CDR1 SGHRS and CDR2 YFSETQ. Trimming pared 3 bases from V and 1 base from J, leaving 7 bases between. CDR3 region: CASSWTRQETQYF. The CDR3 DNA follows: TGCGCCAGCAGCTGGACACGCCAAGAGACCCAGTACTTC. The full variable domain, completed using reference TRBV5-1 and TRBJ2-5, is KAGVTQTPRYLIKTRGQQVTLSCSPISGHRSVSWYQQTPGQGLQFLFEYFSETQRNKGNFPGRFSGRQFSNSRSEMNVSTLELGDSALYLCASSWTRQETQYFGPGTRLLVL.

The V gene is TRBV6-2 or TRBV6-3, the J gene TRBJ2-7; 7 bases line up with TRBD2. Germline V gene sequence: CDR1 MNHEY, CDR2 SVGEGT. Trimming removed 4 bases from V and 0 bases from J; junction bases left unmatched: 6. The CDR3 spans 15 residues. The CDR3 DNA sequence: TGTGCCAGCAGTTTCTTCGGGGGGAGCTCCTACGAGCAGTACTTC. Protein: CASSFFGGSSYEQYF.

The V and J genes are TRBV4-2 and TRBJ2-3; TRBD1 agrees at 9 bases. V shed 2 bases and J 1 base; nucleotides not matched to a gene: 13. The CDR3 totals 19 residues. Germline V lookup: CDR1 LGHNA, CDR2 YNFKEQ. DNA of the CDR3: TGTGCCAGCAGCCAATATGCGGGACAGGGTGCTCTACGCACAGATACGCAGTATTTT. It translates to CASSQYAGQGALRTDTQYF.